Each of the 18 T cell receptor beta chains below was sequenced from the same sample in a study of blood T cell repertoires in COVID-19. Sequenced by immunoSEQ multiplex PCR; TCRdb stores in-frame clones only, minus some. The sample lists 70,000 or so clones, about 82% occurring once. Sequenced input: peripheral blood. The source is a human donor in a cohort sampled during active COVID-19.

A note on this clone: Germline and junction disagree at one end, which may indicate a read error. The genes are TRBV7-7 and TRBJ2-7; 8 nucleotides agree with TRBD1. CDR3 size: 15 residues. CDR1 and CDR2 (germline): SSHAT, FNYEAQ (reference sequence). The CDR3 DNA sequence: TGTGCTAGCAGACCAACAGGGGGGAGCTCCTACGAGCAGTACTTC. Translated: CASRPTGGSSYEQYF.

The genes are TRBV4-3 and TRBJ2-1, with 9 bases fitting TRBD2. Germline V gene sequence: CDR1 LGHNA, CDR2 YSLEER. Unmatched junction bases numbered 8, after V lost 1 base and J lost 7 bases. The CDR3 length is 16 residues. The CDR3 region has the DNA TGCGCCAGCAGCCAAGTCGGGATAGCGGGAGTGAATGAGCAGTTCTTC. It specifies CASSQVGIAGVNEQFF.

The gene calls are TRBV7-9 and TRBJ1-3; TRBD1 matches 7 bases. Germline CDR1 SEHNR, CDR2 FQNEAQ (reference sequence). The ends lost 3 bases at V and 4 bases at J; junction bases unmatched: 6. The CDR3 loop spans 15 amino acids. CDR3 bases: TGTGCCAGCAGCTTCGACAGGGTTGCGGGAAACACCATATATTTT. It yields the protein CASSFDRVAGNTIYF.

The chain employs TRBV30 and TRBJ1-4, with 8 bases identical to TRBD1. Trimming at V came to 3 bases and at J to 5 bases, leaving 8 bases not matched to a gene. Germline V gene data show CDR1 as GTSNPN and CDR2 as SVGIG (reference sequence). The CDR3 extends over 15 amino acids. CDR3 sequence: CAWRGQGAGNEKLFF. The DNA of the CDR3 is TGTGCCTGGAGAGGCCAGGGGGCGGGAAATGAAAAACTGTTTTTT.

The chain recombines TRBV7-2 with TRBJ2-3, with 9 nucleotides matching TRBD2. The CDR3 extends over 18 amino acids. V was pared by 4 bases and J by 3 bases, with 14 bases of the junction left unmatched. The V gene's germline CDR1 is SGHTA and CDR2 FQGNSA. CDR3 nucleotides: TGTGCCAGCAGCTCCTTTACTAGCGGGCCTTCTAGAACAGATACGCAGTATTTT. Its protein product is CASSSFTSGPSRTDTQYF.

V usage is TRBV5-1 and J usage is TRBJ2-4; TRBD1 matches at 11 bases. The CDR3 runs to 18 residues. J was trimmed by 0 bases and V by 2 bases; bases with no gene match: 7. Germline CDR1 and CDR2: SGHRS and YFSETQ. The chain's CDR3 is CASSFERDRGIAKNIQYF. CDR3 DNA sequence: TGCGCCAGCAGCTTCGAACGGGACAGGGGGATAGCCAAAAACATTCAGTACTTC.

This sequence joins TRBV19 and TRBJ1-1, with a possible D match to TRBD1 (6 bases). Germline loops: CDR1 LNHDA, CDR2 SQIVND (reference sequence). Trimming removed 2 bases at V and 8 bases at J, with 9 bases between. The CDR3 covers 12 residues. CDR3 sequence: CASSIPGVEAFF. The CDR3, as DNA: TGTGCCAGTAGTATACCAGGGGTGGAAGCTTTCTTT.

V gene TRBV19 combines with J gene TRBJ2-7; D is undetermined. Trimming removed 5 bases from V and 0 bases from J, with 14 bases in between. CDR3 length equals 15 residues. The germline V gene encodes CDR1 LNHDA and CDR2 SQIVND (reference sequence). CDR3 loop: CASSETGWSSYEQYF. CDR3 sequence (DNA): TGTGCCAGTAGTGAAACGGGTTGGAGCTCCTACGAGCAGTACTTC.

This chain connects TRBV5-1 to TRBJ2-3; 8 bases are shared with TRBD2. From germline, CDR1 is SGHRS and CDR2 YFSETQ. J gave up 5 bases and V 0 bases, and 8 bases lay outside the gene matches. The CDR3 covers 16 residues. The CDR3 DNA follows: TGCGCCAGCAGCTTGGGGTTAGCGGGAATGGGAGATACGCAGTATTTT. Translating gives CASSLGLAGMGDTQYF.

This chain joins TRBV7-2 and TRBJ2-5; 9 bases agree with TRBD1. This CDR3 region has 13 residues. The trim removed 1 base at V and 9 bases at J, leaving 3 bases unmatched. Germline-derived CDR1 and CDR2 are SGHTA and FQGNSA. Here the CDR3 DNA reads TGTGCCAGCAGCTTAGGACAGGGGGTGGCCCAGTACTTC. It translates to CASSLGQGVAQYF.

This sequence joins TRBV19 and TRBJ2-7, with D maybe TRBD1 (6 bases). The CDR3 contains 16 residues. V lost 5 bases and J 0 bases, leaving 17 bases between the germline ends. Germline values: CDR1 LNHDA, CDR2 SQIVND (reference sequence). The CDR3 sequence is CASSQAGTKSSYEQYF. Written as DNA, the CDR3 is TGTGCCAGTAGTCAAGCCGGGACAAAGAGCTCCTACGAGCAGTACTTC.

This clone occurred a few times. The chain employs TRBV27 and TRBJ1-2; 9 bases fit TRBD1. This CDR3 is 15 amino acids long. Germline CDR1 MNHEY, CDR2 SMNVEV (reference sequence). Unmatched junction bases numbered 11, after V lost 8 bases and J lost 4 bases. The CDR3 reads CASAPRDRATYGYTF. CDR3 sequence (DNA): TGTGCCAGCGCCCCTAGGGACAGGGCCACCTATGGCTACACCTTC.

The chain links TRBV30 to TRBJ2-1, with 9 bases that match TRBD2. The CDR3 runs to 15 residues. V lost 0 bases to trimming and J lost 0 bases; unmatched junction nucleotides: 0. Germline V lookup: CDR1 GTSNPN, CDR2 SVGIG (reference sequence). The CDR3 sequence is CAWSVLAGSYNEQFF. Here the CDR3 DNA reads TGTGCCTGGAGTGTACTAGCGGGCTCCTACAATGAGCAGTTCTTC.

This chain connects TRBV28 to TRBJ1-1; tentative D call: TRBD1 (6 bases). The CDR3 runs 12 residues. V shed 5 bases and J shed 9 bases, with 13 bases lying between them. Germline loops: CDR1 MDHEN, CDR2 SYDVKM. As DNA, the CDR3 is TGTGCCAGCAGTACCGTGGACAGAAAAGCTTTCTTT. Translated, it gives CASSTVDRKAFF.

The rearrangement links TRBV5-1 to TRBJ2-1; D is undetermined. The germline V gene encodes CDR1 SGHRS and CDR2 YFSETQ. Trimming removed 0 bases from V and 8 bases from J, with 12 bases in between. The CDR3 spans 14 residues. In DNA, the CDR3 is TGCGCCAGCAGCTTGGAGCGCGCGTATGATGAGCAGTTCTTC. This codes for CASSLERAYDEQFF.

The genes are TRBV18 and TRBJ1-4; no definite D call. CDR3 length: 13 residues. Trimming took 3 bases from V and 1 from J, leaving 3 bases between them. Per germline, CDR1 KGHSH and CDR2 LQKENI. The CDR3 DNA sequence: TGTGCCAGCTCACCGAGAACTAATGAAAAACTGTTTTTT. This translates into CASSPRTNEKLFF.

The genes are TRBV3-1 (or the pseudogene TRBV3-2) and TRBJ2-7, with D possibly being TRBD1 (5 bases). V lost 1 base to trimming and J lost 0 bases, with 7 bases between them. The CDR3 is made up of 14 amino acids. From germline, CDR1 is LGHDT and CDR2 YNNKEL (reference sequence). CDR3 sequence: CASSQGGGSYEQYF. As DNA, the CDR3 is TGTGCCAGCAGCCAAGGGGGCGGCTCCTACGAGCAGTACTTC.

The chain links TRBV28 to TRBJ2-2, with 7 bases fitting TRBD1. The CDR3 consists of 15 residues. Germline V CDR1 and CDR2: MDHEN, SYDVKM. The V segment lost 2 bases and the J segment 5 bases; nucleotides outside the gene matches: 5. Here the CDR3 DNA reads TGTGCCAGCAGTTTAGATCCAGGGGGTACCGGGGAGCTGTTTTTT. Translated: CASSLDPGGTGELFF.